This T cell receptor (beta chain) was identified during a study of blood T cell repertoires in COVID-19. On the study more broadly: The United States, Italy and Spain were the sources of the acute and convalescent COVID-19 samples. PBMCs, B-cell-depleted T cells, or T cells provided the cDNA or gDNA that made up the material.

This CDR3 spans 14 amino acids. V gave up 7 bases and J gave up 3 bases, with 13 bases separating them. Germline loops: CDR1 MDHEN, CDR2 SYDVKM. In the original processing: Counts of nucleated cells, estimated from reference gene primer amplification, were obtained. Profiling relied on immunoSEQ multiplex PCR, and the TCRdb table lists in-frame clones only, not all of them. V and J calls and clone size are those listed in that table; D and trimming were worked out from the DNA. The table lists 150,000 to 200,000 clones, roughly 80% of them singletons. The rearrangement uses TRBV28 and TRBJ1-3; D is unresolved. The sequencing input was peripheral blood. The clonotype originates from a man aged 60 to 75 with acute or convalescent COVID-19. The CDR3 nucleotides are TGTGCCAGCACCGGAGGTCCGAATGGAAACACCATATATTTT. Translating gives CASTGGPNGNTIYF.